The T cell receptor beta chain described here comes from a study of cytomegalovirus exposure and HLA in healthy donors. The CDR3 has 16 residues. Trimming at V came to 7 bases and at J to 2 bases, leaving 7 bases not matched to a gene. In germline, CDR1 is LNHDA, CDR2 SQIVND (reference sequence). PCR amplification relied on 60 Vbeta primers (plus 13 Jbeta primers). The method was immunoSEQ multiplex PCR; TCRdb's version includes in-frame clones alone and lacks a portion of them. The table includes around 140,000 clones, over 60% detected once. The chain combines TRBV19 with TRBJ2-3; TRBD2 matches at 12 bases. The TCR sequence derives from a woman aged 55-70 years in good health and CMV-seronegative. Input material: PBMCs. The CDR3 sequence is CASNRLAGGPTDTQYF. The CDR3 DNA reads TGTGCCAGTAATAGGCTAGCGGGAGGGCCCACAGATACGCAGTATTTT.